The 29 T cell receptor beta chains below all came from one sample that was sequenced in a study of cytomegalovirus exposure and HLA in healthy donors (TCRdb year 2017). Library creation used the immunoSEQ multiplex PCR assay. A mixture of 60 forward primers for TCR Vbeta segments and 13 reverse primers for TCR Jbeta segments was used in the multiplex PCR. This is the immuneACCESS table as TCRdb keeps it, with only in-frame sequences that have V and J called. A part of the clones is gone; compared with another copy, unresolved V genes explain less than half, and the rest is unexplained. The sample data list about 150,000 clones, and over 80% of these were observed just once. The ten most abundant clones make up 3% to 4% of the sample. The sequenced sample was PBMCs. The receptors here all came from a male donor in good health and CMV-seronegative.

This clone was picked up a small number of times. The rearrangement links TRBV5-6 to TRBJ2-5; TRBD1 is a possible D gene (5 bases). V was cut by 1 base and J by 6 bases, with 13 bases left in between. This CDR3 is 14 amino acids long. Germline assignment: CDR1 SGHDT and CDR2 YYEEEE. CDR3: CASSLTVTAKTQYF. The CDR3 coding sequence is TGTGCCAGCAGCTTGACGGTGACAGCGAAGACCCAGTACTTC.

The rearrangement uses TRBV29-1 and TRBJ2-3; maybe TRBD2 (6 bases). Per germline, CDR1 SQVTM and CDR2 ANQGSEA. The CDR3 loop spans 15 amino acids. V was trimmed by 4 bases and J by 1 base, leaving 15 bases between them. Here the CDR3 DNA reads TGCAGCGTTGCTGAACCGGGACTGCGCACAGATACGCAGTATTTT. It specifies CSVAEPGLRTDTQYF.

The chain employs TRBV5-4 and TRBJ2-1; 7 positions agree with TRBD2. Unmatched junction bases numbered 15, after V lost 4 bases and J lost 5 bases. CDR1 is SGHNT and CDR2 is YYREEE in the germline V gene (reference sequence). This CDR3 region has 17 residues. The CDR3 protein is CASSHPTSPITNNEQFF. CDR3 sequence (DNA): TGTGCCAGCAGCCACCCGACTAGCCCCATCACCAACAATGAGCAGTTCTTC.

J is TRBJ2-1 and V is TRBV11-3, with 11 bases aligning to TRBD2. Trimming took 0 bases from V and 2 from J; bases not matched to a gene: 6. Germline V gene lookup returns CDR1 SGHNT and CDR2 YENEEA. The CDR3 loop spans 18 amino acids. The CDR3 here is CASSLETPLAGAYNEQFF. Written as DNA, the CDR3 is TGTGCCAGCAGCTTAGAAACCCCACTAGCGGGAGCCTACAATGAGCAGTTCTTC. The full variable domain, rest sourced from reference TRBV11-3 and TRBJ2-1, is EAGVVQSPRYKIIEKKQPVAFWCNPISGHNTLYWYLQNLGQGPELLIRYENEEAVDDSQLPKDRFSAERLKGVDSTLKIQPAELGDSAVYLCASSLETPLAGAYNEQFFGPGTRLTVL.

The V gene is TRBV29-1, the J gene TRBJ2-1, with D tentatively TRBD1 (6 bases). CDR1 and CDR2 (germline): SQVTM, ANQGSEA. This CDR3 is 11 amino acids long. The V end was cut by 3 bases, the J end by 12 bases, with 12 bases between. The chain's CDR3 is CSVESTGRQFF. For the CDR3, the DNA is TGCAGCGTTGAGAGCACAGGGAGGCAGTTCTTC.

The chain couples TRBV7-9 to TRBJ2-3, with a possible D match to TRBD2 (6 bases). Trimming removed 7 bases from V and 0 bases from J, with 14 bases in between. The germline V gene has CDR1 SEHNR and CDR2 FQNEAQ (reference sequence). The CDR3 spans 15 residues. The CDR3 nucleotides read TGTGCCAGCACCATGATCGGGACTAGCACAGATACGCAGTATTTT. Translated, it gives CASTMIGTSTDTQYF.

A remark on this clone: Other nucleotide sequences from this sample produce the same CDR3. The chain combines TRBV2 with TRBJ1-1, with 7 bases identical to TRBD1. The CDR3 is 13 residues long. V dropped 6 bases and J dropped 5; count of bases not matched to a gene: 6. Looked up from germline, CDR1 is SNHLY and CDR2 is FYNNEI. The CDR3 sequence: CASRVTGVTEAFF. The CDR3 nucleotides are TGTGCCAGCAGGGTCACAGGGGTTACTGAAGCTTTCTTT.

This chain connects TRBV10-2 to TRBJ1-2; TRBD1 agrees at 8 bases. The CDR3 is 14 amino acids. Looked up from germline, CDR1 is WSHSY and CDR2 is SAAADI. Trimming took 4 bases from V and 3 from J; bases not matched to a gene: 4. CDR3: CASSAQGAYYGYTF. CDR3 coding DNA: TGCGCCAGCAGTGCCCAGGGGGCCTACTATGGCTACACCTTC.

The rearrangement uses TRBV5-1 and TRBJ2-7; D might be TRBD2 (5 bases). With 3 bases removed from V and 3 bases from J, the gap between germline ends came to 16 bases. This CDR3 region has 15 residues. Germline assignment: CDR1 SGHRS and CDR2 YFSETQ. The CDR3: CASSSGLSTYYEQYF. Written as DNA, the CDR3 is TGCGCCAGCAGCTCAGGACTCTCCACGTACTACGAGCAGTACTTC.

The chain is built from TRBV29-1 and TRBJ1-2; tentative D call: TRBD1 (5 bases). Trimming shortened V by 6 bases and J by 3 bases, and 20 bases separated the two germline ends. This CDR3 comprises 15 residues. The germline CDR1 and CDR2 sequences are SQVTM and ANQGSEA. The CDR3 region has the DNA TGCAGCGTCAACCTGCTTATTGACAGACACTATGGCTACACCTTC. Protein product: CSVNLLIDRHYGYTF.

CDR3 DNA sequence: TGTGCCAGCTCACCCGGGACAGCCTCCTACGAGCAGTACTTC. Translated: CASSPGTASYEQYF. J is TRBJ2-7 and V is TRBV18, with TRBD1 matching over 7 bases. With 3 bases clipped from V and 0 bases from J, the junction kept 2 bases outside the gene matches. Germline V gene lookup returns CDR1 KGHSH and CDR2 LQKENI. The CDR3 runs 14 residues.

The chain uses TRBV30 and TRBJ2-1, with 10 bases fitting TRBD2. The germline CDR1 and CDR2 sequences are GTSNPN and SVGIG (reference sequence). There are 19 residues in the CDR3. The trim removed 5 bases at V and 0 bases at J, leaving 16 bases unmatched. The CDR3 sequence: CAWESGRAFGTGSYNEQFF. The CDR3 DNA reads TGTGCCTGGGAGAGCGGGAGGGCATTCGGGACGGGCTCCTACAATGAGCAGTTCTTC. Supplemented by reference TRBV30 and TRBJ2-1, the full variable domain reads SQTIHQWPATLVQPVGSPLSLECTVEGTSNPNLYWYRQAAGRGLQLLFYSVGIGQISSEVPQNLSASRPQDRQFILSSKKLLLSDSGFYLCAWESGRAFGTGSYNEQFFGPGTRLTVL.

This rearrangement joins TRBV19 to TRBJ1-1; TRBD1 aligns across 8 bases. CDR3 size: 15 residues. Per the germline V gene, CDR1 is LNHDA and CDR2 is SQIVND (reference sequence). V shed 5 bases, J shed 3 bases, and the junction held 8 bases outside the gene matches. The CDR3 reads CASSWRTGRDTEAFF. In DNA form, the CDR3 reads TGTGCCAGTAGTTGGAGGACAGGGAGGGACACTGAAGCTTTCTTT.

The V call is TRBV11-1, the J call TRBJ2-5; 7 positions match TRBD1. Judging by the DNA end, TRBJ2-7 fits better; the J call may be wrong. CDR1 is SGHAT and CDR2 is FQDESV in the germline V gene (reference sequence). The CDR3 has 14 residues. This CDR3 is CASSLAGQSYEQYF. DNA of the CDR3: TGTGCCAGCAGCTTAGCGGGACAGTCCTACGAGCAGTACTTC.

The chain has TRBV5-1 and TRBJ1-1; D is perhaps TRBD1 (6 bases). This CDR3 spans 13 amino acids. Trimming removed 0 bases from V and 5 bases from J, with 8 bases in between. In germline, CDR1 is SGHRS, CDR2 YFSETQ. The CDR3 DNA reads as TGCGCCAGCAGCTTGGGGGGGCGGACTGAAGCTTTCTTT. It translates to CASSLGGRTEAFF.

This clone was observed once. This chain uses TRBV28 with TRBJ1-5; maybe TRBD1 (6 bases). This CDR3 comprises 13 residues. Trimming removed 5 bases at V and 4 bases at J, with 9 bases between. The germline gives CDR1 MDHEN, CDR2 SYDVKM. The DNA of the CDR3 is TGTGCCAGCAGTCGGGACACTAATCAGCCCCAGCATTTT. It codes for CASSRDTNQPQHF.

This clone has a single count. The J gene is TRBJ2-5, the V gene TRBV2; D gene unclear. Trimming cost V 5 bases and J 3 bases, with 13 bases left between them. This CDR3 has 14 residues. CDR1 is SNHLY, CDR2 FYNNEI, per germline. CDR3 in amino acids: CASSKGPLEETQYF. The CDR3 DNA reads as TGTGCCAGCAGTAAAGGGCCGCTAGAAGAGACCCAGTACTTC.

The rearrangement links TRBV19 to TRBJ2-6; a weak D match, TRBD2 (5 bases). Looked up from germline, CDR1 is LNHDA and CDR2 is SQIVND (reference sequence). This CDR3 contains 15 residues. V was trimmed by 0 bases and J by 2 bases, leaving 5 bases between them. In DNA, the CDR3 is TGTGCCAGTAGTATAGACGGGGCTGGGGCCAACGTCCTGACTTTC. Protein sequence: CASSIDGAGANVLTF.

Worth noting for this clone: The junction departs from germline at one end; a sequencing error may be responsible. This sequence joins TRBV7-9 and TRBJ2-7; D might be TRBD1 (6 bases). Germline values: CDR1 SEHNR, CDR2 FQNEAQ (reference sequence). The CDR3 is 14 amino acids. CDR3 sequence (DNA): TGTTCCAGCAGCTTAGCAGGACAGATCTACGAGCAGTACTTC. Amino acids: CSSSLAGQIYEQYF.

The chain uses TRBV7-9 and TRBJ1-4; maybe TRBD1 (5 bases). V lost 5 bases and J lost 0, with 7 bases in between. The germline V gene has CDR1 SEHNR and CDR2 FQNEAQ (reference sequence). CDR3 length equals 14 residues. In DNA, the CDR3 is TGTGCCAGCAGCCCCAGGGCAACTAATGAAAAACTGTTTTTT. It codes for CASSPRATNEKLFF.

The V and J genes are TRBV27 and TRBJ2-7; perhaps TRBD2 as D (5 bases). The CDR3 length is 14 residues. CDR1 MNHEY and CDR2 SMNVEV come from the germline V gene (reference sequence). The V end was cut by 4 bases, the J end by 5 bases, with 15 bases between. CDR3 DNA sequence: TGTGCCAGCAGTTATCACCCCCTTAGCGACGAGCAGTACTTC. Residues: CASSYHPLSDEQYF.

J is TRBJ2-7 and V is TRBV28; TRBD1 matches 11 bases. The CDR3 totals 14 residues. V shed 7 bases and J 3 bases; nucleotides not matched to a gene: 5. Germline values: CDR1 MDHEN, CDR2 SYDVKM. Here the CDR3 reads CASTGTGGFYEQYF. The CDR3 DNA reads TGTGCCAGCACCGGGACAGGGGGATTCTACGAGCAGTACTTC.

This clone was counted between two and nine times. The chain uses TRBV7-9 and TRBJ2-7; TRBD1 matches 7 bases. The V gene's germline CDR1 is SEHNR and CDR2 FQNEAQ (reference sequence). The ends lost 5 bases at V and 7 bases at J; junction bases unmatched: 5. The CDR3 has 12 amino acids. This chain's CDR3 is CASSSGDREQYF. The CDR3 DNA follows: TGTGCCAGCAGCAGTGGGGACAGAGAGCAGTACTTC.

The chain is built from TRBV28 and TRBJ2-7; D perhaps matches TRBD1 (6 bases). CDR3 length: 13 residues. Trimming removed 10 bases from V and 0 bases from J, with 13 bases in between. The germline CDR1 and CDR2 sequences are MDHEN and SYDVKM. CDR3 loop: CATQGRISYEQYF. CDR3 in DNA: TGTGCCACACAGGGTCGAATCTCCTACGAGCAGTACTTC.

CDR3 in amino acids: CASSLAGTGSLNTEAFF. The DNA of the CDR3 is TGCGCCAGCTCTCTTGCTGGGACAGGGTCGTTGAACACTGAAGCTTTCTTT. This sequence joins TRBV5-1 and TRBJ1-1; 9 nucleotides agree with TRBD1. CDR3 length equals 17 residues. V was pared by 7 bases and J by 0 bases, with 13 bases of the junction left unmatched. Germline V gene sequence: CDR1 SGHRS, CDR2 YFSETQ.

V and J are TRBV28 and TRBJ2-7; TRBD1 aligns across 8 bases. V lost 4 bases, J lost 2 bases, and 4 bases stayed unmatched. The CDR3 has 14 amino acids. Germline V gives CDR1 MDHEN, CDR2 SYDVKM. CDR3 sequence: CASSYWDRTYEQYF. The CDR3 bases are TGTGCCAGCAGTTATTGGGACAGGACCTACGAGCAGTACTTC.

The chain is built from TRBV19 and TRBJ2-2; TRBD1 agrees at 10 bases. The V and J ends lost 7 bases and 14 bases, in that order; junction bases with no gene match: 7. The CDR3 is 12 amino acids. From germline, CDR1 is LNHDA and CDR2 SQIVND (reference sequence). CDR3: CASTSDRGHLFF. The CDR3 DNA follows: TGTGCCAGTACCTCAGACAGGGGGCATCTGTTTTTT.

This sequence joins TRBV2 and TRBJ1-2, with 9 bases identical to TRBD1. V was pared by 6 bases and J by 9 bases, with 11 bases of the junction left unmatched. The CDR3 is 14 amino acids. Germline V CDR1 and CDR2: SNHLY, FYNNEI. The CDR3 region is CASRVGQGLARYTF. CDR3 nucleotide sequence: TGTGCCAGCAGGGTAGGACAGGGGCTGGCTCGCTACACCTTC.

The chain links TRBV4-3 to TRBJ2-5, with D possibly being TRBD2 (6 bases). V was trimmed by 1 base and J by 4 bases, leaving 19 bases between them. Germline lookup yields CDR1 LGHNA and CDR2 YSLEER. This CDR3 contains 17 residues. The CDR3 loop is CASSQVRGEVSGETQYF. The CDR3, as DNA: TGCGCCAGCAGCCAAGTCCGCGGGGAGGTTTCAGGAGAGACCCAGTACTTC.